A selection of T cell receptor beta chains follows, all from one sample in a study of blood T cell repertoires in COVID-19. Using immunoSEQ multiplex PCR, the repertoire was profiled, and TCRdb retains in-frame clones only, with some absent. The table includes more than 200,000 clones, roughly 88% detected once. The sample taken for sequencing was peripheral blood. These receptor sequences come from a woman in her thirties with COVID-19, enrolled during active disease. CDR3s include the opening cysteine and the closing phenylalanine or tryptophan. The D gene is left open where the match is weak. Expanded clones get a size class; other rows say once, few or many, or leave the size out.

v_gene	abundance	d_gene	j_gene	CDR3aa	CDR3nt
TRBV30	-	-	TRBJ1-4	CAWMVRGAANEKLFF	TGTGCCTGGATGGTACGGGGGGCGGCTAATGAAAAACTGTTTTTT
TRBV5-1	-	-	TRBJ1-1	CASSTGWGITEAFF	TGCGCCAGCAGCACGGGTTGGGGCATCACTGAAGCTTTCTTT
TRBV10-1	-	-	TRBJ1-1	CASSGGGVRDTEAFF	TGCGCCAGCAGTGGAGGGGGAGTCCGAGACACTGAAGCTTTCTTT
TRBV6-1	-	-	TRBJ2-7	CASSLDYEQYF	TGTGCCAGCAGCTTAGACTACGAGCAGTACTTC
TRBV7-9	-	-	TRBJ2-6	CASTLSSGANVLTF	TGTGCCAGCACCCTTAGCTCTGGGGCCAACGTCCTGACTTTC
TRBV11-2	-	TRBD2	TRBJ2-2	CASSPASGGPRGGELFF	TGTGCCAGCAGCCCCGCGAGCGGGGGGCCCCGGGGCGGGGAGCTGTTTTTT
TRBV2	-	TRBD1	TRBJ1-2	CASRRQGLDSANYGYTF	TGTGCCAGCAGACGACAGGGGCTAGACTCAGCTAACTATGGCTACACCTTC
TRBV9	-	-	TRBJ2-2	CASSVATNTGELFF	TGTGCCAGCAGCGTCGCTACGAACACCGGGGAGCTGTTTTTT
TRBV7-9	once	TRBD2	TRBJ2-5	CASSLGALAGSLQETQYF	TGTGCCAGCAGCTTAGGGGCATTAGCGGGGTCCCTCCAAGAGACCCAGTACTTC
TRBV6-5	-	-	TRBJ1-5	CASSMTGSNQPQHF	TGTGCCAGCAGTATGACAGGCAGCAATCAGCCCCAGCATTTT
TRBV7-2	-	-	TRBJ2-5	CASSLLGLNQETQYF	TGTGCCAGCAGCTTATTGGGACTGAACCAAGAGACCCAGTACTTC
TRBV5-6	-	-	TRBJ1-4	CASSLDRVNEKLFF	TGTGCCAGCAGCTTGGACAGGGTTAATGAAAAACTGTTTTTT
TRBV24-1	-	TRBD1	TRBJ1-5	CATGDRGNQPQHF	TGTGCCACCGGTGACAGGGGGAATCAGCCCCAGCATTTT
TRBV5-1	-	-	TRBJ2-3	CASRFGSDTQYF	TGCGCCAGCCGATTCGGGTCCGATACGCAGTATTTT
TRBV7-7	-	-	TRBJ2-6	CAVQGRSSGANVLTF	TGTGCTGTACAGGGTAGGAGCTCTGGGGCCAACGTCCTGACTTTC
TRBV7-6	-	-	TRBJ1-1	CASSTLQGMNTEAFF	TGTGCCAGCAGCACCTTACAGGGAATGAACACTGAAGCTTTCTTT
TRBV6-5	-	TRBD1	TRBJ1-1	CASSYSPWDRDTEAFF	TGTGCCAGCAGTTACTCTCCTTGGGACAGGGACACTGAAGCTTTCTTT
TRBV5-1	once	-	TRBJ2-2	CASSLSGVAGELFF	TGCGCCAGCAGCTTGTCGGGAGTTGCCGGGGAGCTGTTTTTT
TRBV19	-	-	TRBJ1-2	CASSIENQDRTNYGYTF	TGTGCCAGTAGTATAGAAAACCAGGATCGTACAAACTATGGCTACACCTTC
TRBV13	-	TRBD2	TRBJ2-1	CASSLDAAGGEQFF	TGTGCCAGCAGCTTAGATGCAGCGGGAGGGGAGCAGTTCTTC
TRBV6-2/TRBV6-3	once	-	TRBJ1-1	CASSYSGRMNTEAFF	TGTGCCAGCAGTTACTCGGGCAGGATGAACACTGAAGCTTTCTTT
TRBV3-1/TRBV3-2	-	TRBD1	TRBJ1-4	CASSQVRDSHPGKLFF	TGTGCCAGCAGCCAGGTCCGGGACAGTCATCCTGGAAAACTGTTTTTT
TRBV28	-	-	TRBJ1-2	CAAGSPAGYGYTF	TGTGCCGCGGGGTCCCCAGCCGGCTATGGCTACACCTTC
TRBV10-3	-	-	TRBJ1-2	CAISEFAGDGYTF	TGTGCCATCAGTGAGTTCGCCGGGGATGGCTACACCTTC
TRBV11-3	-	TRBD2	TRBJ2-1	CASSRLAGRSYNEQFF	TGTGCCAGCAGCCGACTAGCGGGACGCTCCTACAATGAGCAGTTCTTC
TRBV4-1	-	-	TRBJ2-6	CASSHTGANVLTF	TGCGCCAGCAGCCATACTGGGGCCAACGTCCTGACTTTC
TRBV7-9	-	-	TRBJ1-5	CASSLAFGQLNQPQHF	TGTGCCAGCAGCTTAGCGTTTGGGCAGCTCAATCAGCCCCAGCATTTT